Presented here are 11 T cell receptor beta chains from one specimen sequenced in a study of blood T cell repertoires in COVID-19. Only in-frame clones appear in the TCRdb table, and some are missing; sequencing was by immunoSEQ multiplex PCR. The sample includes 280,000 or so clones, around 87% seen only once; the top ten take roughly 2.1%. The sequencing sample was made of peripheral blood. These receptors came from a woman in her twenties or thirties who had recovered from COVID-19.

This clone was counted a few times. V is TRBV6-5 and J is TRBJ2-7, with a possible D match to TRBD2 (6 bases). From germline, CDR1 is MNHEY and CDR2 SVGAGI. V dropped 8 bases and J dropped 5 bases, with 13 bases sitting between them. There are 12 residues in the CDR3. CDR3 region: CASAGSSDEQYF. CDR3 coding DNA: TGTGCCAGCGCGGGGTCGAGCGACGAGCAGTACTTC.

DNA for the CDR3: TGTGCCATCAGTGAGCCGGGACAGGCGGGGGGAAACACCATATATTTT. Protein sequence: CAISEPGQAGGNTIYF. The chain links TRBV10-3 to TRBJ1-3, with 8 bases fitting TRBD1. The CDR3 consists of 16 residues. V lost 2 bases, J lost 4 bases, and 7 bases stayed unmatched. CDR1 is ENHRY, CDR2 SYGVKD, per germline.

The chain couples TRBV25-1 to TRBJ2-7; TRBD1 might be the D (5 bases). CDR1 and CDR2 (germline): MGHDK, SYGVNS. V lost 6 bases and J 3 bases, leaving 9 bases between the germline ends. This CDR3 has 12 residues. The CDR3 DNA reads TGTGCCAGCAGCGACAGCGTCTACGAGCAGTACTTC. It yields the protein CASSDSVYEQYF.

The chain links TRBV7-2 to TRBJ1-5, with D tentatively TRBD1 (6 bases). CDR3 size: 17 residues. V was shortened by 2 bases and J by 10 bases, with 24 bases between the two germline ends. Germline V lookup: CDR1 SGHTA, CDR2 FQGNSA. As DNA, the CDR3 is TGTGCCAGCAGCTTAAACGCACCGGGACACGACGCATCACCCCAGCATTTT. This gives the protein CASSLNAPGHDASPQHF.

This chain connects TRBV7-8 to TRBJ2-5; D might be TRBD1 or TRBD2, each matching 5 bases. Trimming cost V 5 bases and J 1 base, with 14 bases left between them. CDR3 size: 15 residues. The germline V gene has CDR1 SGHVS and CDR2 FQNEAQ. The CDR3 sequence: CASSREGLIQETQYF. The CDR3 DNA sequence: TGTGCCAGCAGCCGAGAGGGGCTGATCCAAGAGACCCAGTACTTC.

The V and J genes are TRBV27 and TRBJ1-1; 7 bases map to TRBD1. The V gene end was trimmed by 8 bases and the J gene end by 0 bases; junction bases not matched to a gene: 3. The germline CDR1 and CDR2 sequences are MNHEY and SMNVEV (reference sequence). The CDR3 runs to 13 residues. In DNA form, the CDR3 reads TGTGCCAGCGGGGGACAGTTGAACACTGAAGCTTTCTTT. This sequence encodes CASGGQLNTEAFF.

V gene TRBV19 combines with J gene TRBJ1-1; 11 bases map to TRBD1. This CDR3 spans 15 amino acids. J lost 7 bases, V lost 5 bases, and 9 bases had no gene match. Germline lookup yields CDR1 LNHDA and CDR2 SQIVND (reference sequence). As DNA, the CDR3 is TGTGCCAGTAGTTCGAGCGGACAGGGGGCGAATGAAGCTTTCTTT. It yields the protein CASSSSGQGANEAFF.

CDR3 in DNA: TGCGCCAGCAGCCTCATTAGGGGGTGGACCGGGGAGCTGTTTTTT. Encoded protein: CASSLIRGWTGELFF. The V and J genes are TRBV4-1 and TRBJ2-2; tentatively, D is TRBD1 (6 bases). Looked up from germline, CDR1 is MGHRA and CDR2 is YSYEKL. This CDR3 region has 15 residues. Deletions cut 4 bases from V and 5 bases from J, with 14 bases between.

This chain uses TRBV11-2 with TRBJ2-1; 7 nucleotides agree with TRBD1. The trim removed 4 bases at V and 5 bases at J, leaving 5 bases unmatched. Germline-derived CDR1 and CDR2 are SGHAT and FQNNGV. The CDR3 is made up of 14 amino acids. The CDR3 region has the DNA TGTGCCAGCAGCTCCAATGACAGGGACAATGAGCAGTTCTTC. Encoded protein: CASSSNDRDNEQFF.

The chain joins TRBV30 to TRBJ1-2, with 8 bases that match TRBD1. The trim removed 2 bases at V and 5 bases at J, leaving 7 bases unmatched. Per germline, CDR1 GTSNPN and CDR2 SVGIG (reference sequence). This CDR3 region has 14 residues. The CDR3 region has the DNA TGTGCCTGGAGTCCCGGACAGGGTGGATATGGCTACACCTTC. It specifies CAWSPGQGGYGYTF.

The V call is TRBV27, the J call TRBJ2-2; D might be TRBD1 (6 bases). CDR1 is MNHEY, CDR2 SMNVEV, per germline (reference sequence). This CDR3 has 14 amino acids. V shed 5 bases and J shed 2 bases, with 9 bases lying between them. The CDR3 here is CASSVGTNTGELFF. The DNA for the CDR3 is TGTGCCAGCAGTGTCGGGACAAACACCGGGGAGCTGTTTTTT.